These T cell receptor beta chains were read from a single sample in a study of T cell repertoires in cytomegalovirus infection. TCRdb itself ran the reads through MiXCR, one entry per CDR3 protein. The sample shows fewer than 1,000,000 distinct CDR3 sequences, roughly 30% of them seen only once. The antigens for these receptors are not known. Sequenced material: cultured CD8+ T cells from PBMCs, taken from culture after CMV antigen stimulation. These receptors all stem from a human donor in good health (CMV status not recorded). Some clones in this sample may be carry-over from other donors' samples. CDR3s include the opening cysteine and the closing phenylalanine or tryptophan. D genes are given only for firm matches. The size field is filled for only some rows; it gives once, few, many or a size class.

TGTGCCAGCAGTTTAAGGGGGTACCCCACACTCCTGACTTTC | CASSLRGYPTLLTF | TRBJ2-6 | . | TRBV27 | .
TGTGCCAGCAGCCAAGACGGGGGGCTAGGCTCTGGAAACACCATATATTTT | CASSQDGGLGSGNTIYF | TRBJ1-3 | few | TRBV4-1 | .
TGTGCCAGCAGCTGGTGGGACAGGGGAGGCACTGAAGCTTTCTTT | CASSWWDRGGTEAFF | TRBJ1-1 | . | TRBV11-2 | TRBD1
TGTGCCTGCAGTAAAGGTAGCAATCAGCCCCAGCATTTT | CACSKGSNQPQHF | TRBJ1-5 | . | TRBV6-5 | .
TGTGCCAGCAGCTTAGCGGCAGGCTACGAGCAGTACTTC | CASSLAAGYEQYF | TRBJ2-7 | many | TRBV7-6 | .
TGTGCCAGCAGTTACCTAGGACAGGGCAATCAGCCCCAGCATTTT | CASSYLGQGNQPQHF | TRBJ1-5 | . | TRBV6-2/TRBV6-3 | TRBD1
TGTGCCAGCAGCGATGGGGCTGGGGGTAGAGCCCAGCATTTT | CASSDGAGGRAQHF | TRBJ1-5 | . | TRBV11-2 | .
TGTGCCAGCAGCTTAACGCACGGGACTGAAGCTTTCTTT | CASSLTHGTEAFF | TRBJ1-1 | few | TRBV11-1 | .
TGTGCCACCAAGGGCAACGGTGGCACAGATACGCAGTATTTT | CATKGNGGTDTQYF | TRBJ2-3 | . | TRBV15 | .
TGTGCCAGCAGTGATTTGGCCGCAGGGGTAGATACGCAGTATTTT | CASSDLAAGVDTQYF | TRBJ2-3 | . | TRBV2 | .
TGTGCCAGCAGCTTAGCTGGGAACATTCAGTACTTC | CASSLAGNIQYF | TRBJ2-4 | few | TRBV7-9 | .
TGTGCCAGCAGCTCCCCCCCGGGAAGAGTCTATGGCTACACCTTC | CASSSPPGRVYGYTF | TRBJ1-2 | . | TRBV5-5 | .
TGCGCCAGCAGTTCGGCAGGGGGAGGGGAGCAGTACTTC | CASSSAGGGEQYF | TRBJ2-7 | . | TRBV10-2 | .
TGTGCCAGCAGTTCGACTCCAGGAATACCAAGCAATCAGCCCCAGCATTTT | CASSSTPGIPSNQPQHF | TRBJ1-5 | few | TRBV6-6 | .
TGTGCCAGCAGCCCAGGGGAGTTTTTCTCTGGGGCCAACGTCCTGACTTTC | CASSPGEFFSGANVLTF | TRBJ2-6 | many | TRBV7-6 | .
TGTGCCAACAGTTACTACAGCTACACTGAAGCTTTCTTT | CANSYYSYTEAFF | TRBJ1-1 | . | TRBV6-6 | .
TGTGCCAGCAGTTATAGGAGGGCCACATACACAGATACGCAGTATTTT | CASSYRRATYTDTQYF | TRBJ2-3 | . | TRBV6-1 | .
TGCAGTGCTAGAGAAGGAGCGGGGGTCAACACCGGGGAGCTGTTTTTT | CSAREGAGVNTGELFF | TRBJ2-2 | . | TRBV20-1 | TRBD2
TGCAGTGCTCTAAAGCGGGGGGTATACAATGAGCAGTTCTTC | CSALKRGVYNEQFF | TRBJ2-1 | . | TRBV20-1 | TRBD2
TGTGCCAGCAGACTTGGGACAGGGGTGAATGAGCAGTTCTTC | CASRLGTGVNEQFF | TRBJ2-1 | few | TRBV12-3/TRBV12-4 | TRBD1
TGTGCCAGCCATGACAGCTACGAGCAGTACTTC | CASHDSYEQYF | TRBJ2-7 | few | TRBV6-1 | .
TGCAGCGTTTTTCGTGACAGTTACAATGAGCAGTTCTTC | CSVFRDSYNEQFF | TRBJ2-1 | . | TRBV29-1 | .
TGTGCCAGCAGCCAAGAAGGGACAGGGGTCAATGAGCAGTTCTTC | CASSQEGTGVNEQFF | TRBJ2-1 | few | TRBV4-2 | TRBD1
TGTGCCAGCAGCCAGGGGAACCCGACCTACGAGCAGTACTTC | CASSQGNPTYEQYF | TRBJ2-7 | many | TRBV7-8 | .
TGTGCCAGCAGTTGGGGGGGCGCCAACTATGGCTACACCTTC | CASSWGGANYGYTF | TRBJ1-2 | few | TRBV27 | .
TGTGCTAGCAGCCCGCTCCCGACCGATCGGAACACTGAAGCTTTCTTT | CASSPLPTDRNTEAFF | TRBJ1-1 | few | TRBV7-7 | .
TGTGCCAGCAGCTTAGCTAGCGGGGGGGCTGAGTCCTACGAGCAGTACTTC | CASSLASGGAESYEQYF | TRBJ2-7 | . | TRBV7-9 | TRBD2
TGCAGCGTTTGGGTCCTGAACACCGGGGAGCTGTTTTTT | CSVWVLNTGELFF | TRBJ2-2 | few | TRBV29-1 | .
TGTGCCAGCAGCTTAGGGCCCCCAGGAAACACCATATATTTT | CASSLGPPGNTIYF | TRBJ1-3 | many | TRBV7-2 | .
TGTGCCAGCGCCTCGAGGGATGACACCGGGGAGCTGTTTTTT | CASASRDDTGELFF | TRBJ2-2 | . | TRBV11-3 | .
TGTGCCAGCAGCCCGAGCAGGGTATCCTACGAGCAGTACTTC | CASSPSRVSYEQYF | TRBJ2-7 | . | TRBV9 | .
TGTGCCAGCAGTTTAGCTTCTGAGACCCAGTACTTC | CASSLASETQYF | TRBJ2-5 | many | TRBV12-3/TRBV12-4 | .
TGTGCCAGCAGCCAAGAAGGGACTATGGACTCCTACAATGAGCAGTTCTTC | CASSQEGTMDSYNEQFF | TRBJ2-1 | . | TRBV3-1 | TRBD2
TGTGCCAGCAGCTTGGCCAGGGTTGGGACCGGGGAGCTGTTTTTT | CASSLARVGTGELFF | TRBJ2-2 | . | TRBV5-6 | .
TGTGCCAGCGGGACACGGAGGCTTGGCTACACCTTC | CASGTRRLGYTF | TRBJ1-2 | few | TRBV6-2/TRBV6-3 | .
TGTGCCAGCAGCTGGACAGGGGGGGGGAACACTGAAGCTTTCTTT | CASSWTGGGNTEAFF | TRBJ1-1 | . | TRBV6-8 | TRBD1
TGTGCCAGCAGTTATCGGGGAACAAGGTTCTTC | CASSYRGTRFF | TRBJ2-1 | . | TRBV6-5 | .
TGTGCCAGCTCAACAGGGACAGCTTACCAAGAGACCCAGTACTTC | CASSTGTAYQETQYF | TRBJ2-5 | few | TRBV18 | TRBD1
TGTGCCAGCAGCTTCGGGGGGAGTTCCCACGAGCAGTACTTC | CASSFGGSSHEQYF | TRBJ2-7 | . | TRBV13 | TRBD2